The present entry profiles one T cell receptor beta chain with its context. The sample comes from a study of blood T cell repertoires in COVID-19. At the level of the study: T cells, B-cell-depleted T cells, or PBMCs provided the cDNA or gDNA that served as material.

Measured with immunoSEQ multiplex PCR; TCRdb has only the in-frame clones, and not every one. The sample has about 67,000 clones, around 86% seen once. The CDR3 is 15 amino acids. The V gene's germline CDR1 is MRHNA and CDR2 SNTAGT. With V trimmed by 3 bases and J by 4 bases, 6 bases remained unmatched. This receptor was taken from a man aged 50 to 60 with active COVID-19. The chain links TRBV6-4 to TRBJ2-3, with TRBD2 identical over 8 bases. Input material: peripheral blood. The CDR3 here is CASSEGTSLSDTQYF. The CDR3 coding sequence is TGTGCCAGCAGTGAAGGGACTAGTCTTTCAGATACGCAGTATTTT.